This T cell receptor (beta chain) appears in the sequencing data of a study of siplizumab effects on memory and regulatory T cells. The CDR3 is 16 amino acids. Germline CDR1 KGHSH, CDR2 LQKENI. The junction had 3 bases not matched to a gene; V was cut back by 2 bases and J by 0 bases. Using immunoSEQ multiplex PCR, the repertoire was profiled, and TCRdb retains in-frame clones only, with some absent. Here the sample spans 65,000 to 70,000 clones, approximately 88% being singletons. The chain carries TRBV18 and TRBJ1-5, with TRBD1 matching 8 bases. Sequenced sample: Tregs sorted from blood. The sequence derives from a human donor in good health. Written as DNA, the CDR3 is TGTGCCAGCTCACCAGCCGGGACAGGTAGCAATCAGCCCCAGCATTTT. Translation gives CASSPAGTGSNQPQHF.